The 5 T cell receptor beta chains presented below share a single source sample, sequenced in a study of blood T cell repertoires in COVID-19. Sequencing was performed with immunoSEQ multiplex PCR; in TCRdb, only in-frame clones are kept and a portion is missing. The top ten clones hold approximately 5.4% of a sample with 300,000 or so clones, 87% of them seen once. The specimen sequenced was PBMCs or T cells enriched from blood (not recorded which). The source is a woman between 25 and 40 years old who had recovered from COVID-19.

The CDR3 coding sequence is TGCGCCAGCAGCCCCAGACTCAGTTCTTATGGCTACACCTTC. This gives the protein CASSPRLSSYGYTF. This chain connects TRBV5-1 to TRBJ1-2; D is ambiguous. The germline V gene encodes CDR1 SGHRS and CDR2 YFSETQ. CDR3 length equals 14 residues. Trimming took off 4 bases at V and 5 bases at J, with 15 bases between the two ends. The full variable domain, rest sourced from reference TRBV5-1 and TRBJ1-2, is KAGVTQTPRYLIKTRGQQVTLSCSPISGHRSVSWYQQTPGQGLQFLFEYFSETQRNKGNFPGRFSGRQFSNSRSEMNVSTLELGDSALYLCASSPRLSSYGYTFGSGTRLTVV.

This clone has just one count. The chain couples TRBV7-9 to TRBJ2-5; tentatively, D is TRBD2 (6 bases). With 5 bases removed from V and 5 bases from J, the gap between germline ends came to 18 bases. CDR3 length: 15 residues. In germline, CDR1 is SEHNR, CDR2 FQNEAQ (reference sequence). In DNA, the CDR3 is TGTGCCAGCAGCCCAGGACGGAGGGATCGGGAGACCCAGTACTTC. It yields the protein CASSPGRRDRETQYF. The entire variable domain, with the rest obtained from reference TRBV7-9 and TRBJ2-5, is as follows: DTGVSQNPRHKITKRGQNVTFRCDPISEHNRLYWYRQTLGQGPEFLTYFQNEAQLEKSRLLSDRFSAERPKGSFSTLEIQRTEQGDSAMYLCASSPGRRDRETQYFGPGTRLLVL.

The J gene is TRBJ1-2, the V gene TRBV19; 11 bases agree with TRBD1. V shed 3 bases and J 14 bases; nucleotides not matched to a gene: 17. CDR3 length: 16 amino acids. The germline gives CDR1 LNHDA, CDR2 SQIVND (reference sequence). As DNA, the CDR3 is TGTGCCAGTAGTATCCCCACCGCGGACAGGGGGCGCGGAAGGACCTTC. Translation gives CASSIPTADRGRGRTF.

The J gene is TRBJ1-3, the V gene TRBV7-8; 7 nucleotides match TRBD1. V lost 3 bases and J lost 0; bases outside the gene matches: 11. CDR3 length: 18 amino acids. The germline CDR1 and CDR2 sequences are SGHVS and FQNEAQ. The CDR3 region is CASSLYLTGVISGNTIYF. The CDR3 coding sequence is TGTGCCAGCAGCTTGTACCTAACAGGGGTGATCTCTGGAAACACCATATATTTT.

Only a few counts were recorded for this clone. This rearrangement joins TRBV9 to TRBJ1-5; 7 bases are shared with TRBD1. Germline assignment: CDR1 SGDLS and CDR2 YYNGEE. The V and J ends lost 2 bases and 9 bases, in that order; junction bases with no gene match: 8. CDR3 length equals 14 residues. The CDR3 nucleotides are TGTGCCAGCAGCGTGACAGGGAAGGAAGGGCCCCAGCATTTT. It yields the protein CASSVTGKEGPQHF.